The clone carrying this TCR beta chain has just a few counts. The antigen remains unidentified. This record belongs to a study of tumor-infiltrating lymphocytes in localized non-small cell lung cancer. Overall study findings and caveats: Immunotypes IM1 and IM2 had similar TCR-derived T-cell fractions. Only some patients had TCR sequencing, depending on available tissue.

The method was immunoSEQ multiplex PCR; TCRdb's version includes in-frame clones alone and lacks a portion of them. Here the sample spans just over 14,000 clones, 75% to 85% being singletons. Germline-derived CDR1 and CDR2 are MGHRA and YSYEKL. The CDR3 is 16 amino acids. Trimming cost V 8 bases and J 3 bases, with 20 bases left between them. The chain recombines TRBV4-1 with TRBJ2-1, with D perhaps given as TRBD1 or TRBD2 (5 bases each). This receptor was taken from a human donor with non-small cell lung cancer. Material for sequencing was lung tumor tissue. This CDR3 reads CASAPGPLYGYNEQFF. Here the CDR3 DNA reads TGCGCCAGCGCACCGGGACCCCTGTATGGCTACAATGAGCAGTTCTTC.